This TCR beta chain was sequenced during a study of T cell repertoires and HLA-DP antigens. As for this clone: Its specificity is not known. This sample includes further DNA sequences coding for the same CDR3.

CDR1 is LGHNA and CDR2 is YSLEER in the germline V gene. This CDR3 has 14 amino acids. V shed 0 bases and J shed 3 bases, with 8 bases lying between them. Using immunoSEQ multiplex PCR, the repertoire was profiled, and TCRdb retains in-frame clones only, with some absent. The sample yields fewer than 75,000 clones, roughly 78% seen once. This TCR was sampled from a man in his 60s in good health and CMV-seronegative. This rearrangement joins TRBV4-3 to TRBJ1-2; D unclear. Sequences were obtained from CD4+ T cells from PBMCs. The chain's CDR3 is CASSQDSRDYGYTF. As DNA, the CDR3 is TGCGCCAGCAGCCAAGATTCGAGGGACTATGGCTACACCTTC.